Listed here are 14 T cell receptor beta chains from one sample, sequenced in a study of shared clonotypes between healthy human individuals. The protocol was immunoSEQ multiplex PCR, while the TCRdb copy is restricted to in-frame clones and leaves out a portion. The sample lists more than 1.2 million clones, 98% to 99% occurring once. Sequencing input: naive CD4+ T cells sorted from blood. Stated subset: CD45RA+ positively selected. These receptors all come from a man in his thirties or forties in good health.

This chain links TRBV20-1 with TRBJ2-4; maybe TRBD2 (5 bases). The CDR3 length is 11 residues. Germline CDR1 DFQATT, CDR2 SNEGSKA (reference sequence). The CDR3 sequence is CSGEAKNIQYF. CDR3 DNA sequence: TGCAGCGGGGAGGCCAAAAACATTCAGTACTTC.

The chain is built from TRBV25-1 and TRBJ1-3; unclear D gene. V was trimmed by 3 bases and J by 4 bases, leaving 10 bases between them. This CDR3 region has 14 residues. In germline, CDR1 is MGHDK, CDR2 SYGVNS. The CDR3 here is CASSEPSTGNTIYF. The CDR3 region has the DNA TGTGCCAGCAGTGAGCCCTCAACGGGAAACACCATATATTTT.

The gene calls are TRBV5-1 and TRBJ2-3; TRBD1 matches 10 bases. CDR3 size: 15 residues. V trimming: 4 bases; J trimming: 6 bases; junction bases outside the gene matches: 8. The germline V gene has CDR1 SGHRS and CDR2 YFSETQ. CDR3 residues: CASSPNRDRGDTQYF. As DNA, the CDR3 is TGCGCCAGCAGCCCGAACCGGGACAGGGGCGATACGCAGTATTTT.

The rearrangement uses TRBV7-2 and TRBJ2-2; 12 bases are a match to TRBD2. After removal of 2 bases from V and 7 bases from J, the junction contained 5 bases not matched to a gene. Looked up from germline, CDR1 is SGHTA and CDR2 is FQGNSA. The CDR3 spans 16 residues. CDR3 protein: CASSLTSGRYNGELFF. The CDR3 DNA reads TGTGCCAGCAGCTTAACTAGCGGGAGGTATAACGGGGAGCTGTTTTTT. Looking up the rest from reference TRBV7-2 and TRBJ2-2 gives the full variable domain: GAGVSQSPSNKVTEKGKDVELRCDPISGHTALYWYRQSLGQGLEFLIYFQGNSAPDKSGLPSDRFSAERTGGSVSTLTIQRTQQEDSAVYLCASSLTSGRYNGELFFGEGSRLTVL.

The gene calls are TRBV7-8 and TRBJ1-5; D remains ambiguous. CDR1 and CDR2 (germline): SGHVS, FQNEAQ. The V end lost 0 bases, the J end lost 3 bases, and 9 bases lay between the germline ends. The CDR3 has 15 residues. In DNA form, the CDR3 reads TGTGCCAGCAGCTTAGCAGGAGGGAACAATCAGCCCCAGCATTTT. It translates to CASSLAGGNNQPQHF.

This clone was counted a single time. Different DNA sequences within this sample yield the same CDR3. The rearrangement links TRBV11-2 to TRBJ2-7; the match to TRBD1 covers 10 bases. Per the germline V gene, CDR1 is SGHAT and CDR2 is FQNNGV. The CDR3 contains 14 residues. V dropped 3 bases and J dropped 2; count of bases not matched to a gene: 1. The CDR3 DNA reads as TGTGCCAGCAGCTTGGGACAGGGGCCCTACGAGCAGTACTTC. The encoded protein is CASSLGQGPYEQYF.

This chain joins TRBV19 and TRBJ1-1, with TRBD1 matching over 9 bases. CDR1 and CDR2 from the germline V gene are LNHDA and SQIVND (reference sequence). The V and J ends lost 9 bases and 2 bases, in that order; junction bases with no gene match: 13. The length of the CDR3 is 16 residues. The DNA of the CDR3 is TGTGCCAGCCAGAGACAGGGGGGGGTACGAAACACTGAAGCTTTCTTT. Residues: CASQRQGGVRNTEAFF.

This chain joins TRBV9 and TRBJ2-6; perhaps TRBD2 as D (6 bases). The CDR3 has 17 amino acids. Germline CDR1 and CDR2: SGDLS and YYNGEE. V lost 7 bases and J lost 2, with 19 bases in between. The CDR3 is CASEAPGVVTGANVLTF. The CDR3 nucleotides are TGTGCCAGCGAAGCCCCGGGAGTAGTCACTGGGGCCAACGTCCTGACTTTC.

The chain is built from TRBV29-1 and TRBJ2-3; no definite D call. Between the trimmed V and J ends, which lost 5 bases and 0 bases, there was a span of 12 bases. Germline lookup yields CDR1 SQVTM and CDR2 ANQGSEA. The CDR3 length is 14 residues. The CDR3 DNA is TGCAGCGTTTTCCCAAAAAGTAGCACAGATACGCAGTATTTT. As protein: CSVFPKSSTDTQYF.

Details on this clone: Other nucleotide sequences from this sample produce the same CDR3. The chain has TRBV5-1 and TRBJ1-5, with TRBD1 matching 8 bases. The CDR3 has 15 residues. CDR1 is SGHRS, CDR2 YFSETQ, per germline. The V and J ends lost 4 bases and 1 base, in that order; junction bases with no gene match: 4. The CDR3 DNA sequence: TGCGCCAGCAGCCCCGGACAGGGCAGCAATCAGCCCCAGCATTTT. Protein: CASSPGQGSNQPQHF.

The table lists this clone with a count of one. The gene calls are TRBV18 and TRBJ2-7; D is undetermined. Germline CDR1 and CDR2: KGHSH and LQKENI. The V and J ends lost 0 bases and 5 bases respectively, with 26 bases between them. CDR3 size: 19 residues. CDR3 in amino acids: CASSPPFLEGQTFQNEQYF. The CDR3 DNA reads as TGTGCCAGCTCACCACCGTTCTTGGAAGGCCAGACTTTTCAGAACGAGCAGTACTTC.

A word on this clone: Other DNA sequences in the same sample also yield this CDR3. The chain has TRBV18 and TRBJ2-2, with 9 bases lining up with TRBD1. The CDR3 extends over 16 amino acids. V shed 6 bases and J 1 base; nucleotides not matched to a gene: 6. Germline V gene data show CDR1 as KGHSH and CDR2 as LQKENI. The CDR3 DNA follows: TGTGCCAGCTCGCCCCGACAGGGGGGGAACACCGGGGAGCTGTTTTTT. Its protein product is CASSPRQGGNTGELFF.

The V gene is TRBV10-3, the J gene TRBJ2-3; a possible D gene is TRBD1 (7 bases). Germline CDR1 and CDR2: ENHRY and SYGVKD. V lost 8 bases and J lost 4, with 16 bases in between. CDR3 length: 14 residues. CDR3 residues: CAIHNRGGSDTQYF. The DNA of the CDR3 is TGTGCCATCCATAACAGGGGAGGATCAGATACGCAGTATTTT.

The chain is built from TRBV19 and TRBJ1-3; tentatively, D is TRBD1 (6 bases). Germline V gene data show CDR1 as LNHDA and CDR2 as SQIVND (reference sequence). V lost 8 bases, J lost 3 bases, and 8 bases lay in between. CDR3 length equals 12 residues. The CDR3 DNA follows: TGTGCCAGTGGACAGCTTGGAAACACCATATATTTT. Translating gives CASGQLGNTIYF.